The present TCR beta chain was sequenced within a study of T cells in Graves' hyperthyroidism and ophthalmopathy (dated by TCRdb to between 2018 and 2021). General notes on the study: Peripheral blood was sampled at the time of initial diagnosis, prior to any treatment. TCR V-J signatures able to tell the groups apart were searched for in a discovery cohort of some 97 patients, of whom 40 to 45 had Graves' ophthalmopathy and some 60 had stable Graves' hyperthyroidism. An independent validation cohort of fewer than 20 hyperthyroidism patients and some 15 patients who later progressed to ophthalmopathy tested prospective prediction of ophthalmopathy. The 100 discovery patients were randomly split 7:3 into training and test sets. The study also compared thyroid tissue and blood T-cell repertoires from several Graves' hyperthyroidism patients. Following sampling, methimazole starting at 30 mg daily was given to hyperthyroidism patients, and high-dose intravenous methylprednisolone was given to ophthalmopathy patients. The paper reports TCR Vbeta CDR3 sequencing of 140 or so peripheral blood samples: approximately 43 ophthalmopathy, fewer than 80 hyperthyroidism and around 17 progressor patients.

Stable Graves' hyperthyroidism was defined as no progression to ophthalmopathy during 18 months of follow-up. The hyperthyroidism patients were between 18 and 65 years old and newly diagnosed, with a disease duration of less than 2 months. Any patient with an uncontrolled infection, another autoimmune disease, pregnancy or lactation was excluded. Clinical symptoms, serum thyroxine and TRAb, thyroid ultrasound, and orbital computed tomography formed the basis for the diagnoses. PBMCs were separated from 8 to 10 ml of fresh peripheral blood using Ficoll-Paque density gradient centrifugation. Trizol reagent was used to extract total RNA, and RNA quality was then checked on an Agilent 2100 Bioanalyzer. V loses 3 bases of germline sequence and J loses 4 bases, and the interval between the two ends is 18 bases. CDR1 and CDR2 were assigned from the germline V gene as SGHDN and FVKESK. The CDR3 runs 16 residues from the cysteine to the phenylalanine. The kept DNA is CDR3 alone, 48 bases in frame from the first base.

Overall study results and their limits: Most expanded thyroid clonotypes (frequency above 0.001) were also detected in blood, a finding suggesting that blood repertoires may reflect thyroid immune responses. In validation, the model predicted progression to ophthalmopathy a median of about 6 months before onset, with about 64% sensitivity and 72.22% specificity. Sample size was not statistically predetermined, and blinding of investigators to group allocation was not performed. In cross-validation, a model built on a 13 V-J signature told ophthalmopathy apart from stable hyperthyroidism with under 90% sensitivity and roughly 81% specificity, and in testing the same model reached 80%/75%.

Comment on this clonotype: Its antigen is not yet known. No base-level quality is on record; no much larger clone is a single base apart.

The TCR beta CDR3 regions were amplified from the RNA transcripts. For the first round of RT-PCR on the TCR CDR3, the HTBI primer set was used together with the Qiagen OneStep RT-PCR kit. The libraries were constructed in a second round of multiplex PCR and then size-selected and purified. Sequencing of the libraries was done on an Illumina HiSeq2000 using paired-end 100 bp reads. Per the authors' processing: Raw data were processed with SOAPnuke, discarding reads with adapters, uncalled bases, mean Phred below 15, or no exact constant-primer or identifier match. High-quality paired reads were merged using COPE v1.2.5, and each unique nucleotide sequence was defined as a clonotype. MiTCR v1.1 was used to align clonotypes to the IMGT TRBV, TRBD and TRBJ reference segments. The analysis was restricted to V-J combinations with a frequency above 0.0001, which together covered over 99% of the repertoires. A TCS score was defined as the ratio between F50 (clonal expansion) and ExV (chaos), using BLOSUM62-based TCRdist between CDR3 peptides within each V-J. Welch's t-statistics and random forest reduced fewer than 600 V-J features to under 15, which were used in a naive Bayes classifier (R e1071). TCRdb trimmed the raw reads at Q25, called clones with MiXCR and kept productive beta chains. Duplicate CDR3 protein sequences are folded into a single record with the most common DNA and genes. These V and J calls are TCRdb output, not the study's own analysis. Across this sample there are 300,000 to 450,000 distinct CDR3 sequences, with 14% to 15% seen only once. The ten biggest clones cover around a third of the sample.

The source is a woman aged 25-40 years with Graves' hyperthyroidism. This receptor chain uses TRBV14 and TRBJ1-2; a tentative D match to TRBD1 spans 5 bases. The sequencing sample was made of blood. CDR3 reads: CASSQDMRSGTYGYTF. The DNA sequence follows: TGTGCCAGCAGCCAGGACATGCGTTCGGGAACCTATGGCTACACCTTC. Joined to the reference TRBV14 and TRBJ1-2 proteins, this CDR3 gives the full variable domain: EAGVTQFPSHSVIEKGQTVTLRCDPISGHDNLYWYRRVMGKEIKFLLHFVKESKQDESGMPNNRFLAERTGGTYSTLKVQPAELEDSGVYFCASSQDMRSGTYGYTFGSGTRLTVV.